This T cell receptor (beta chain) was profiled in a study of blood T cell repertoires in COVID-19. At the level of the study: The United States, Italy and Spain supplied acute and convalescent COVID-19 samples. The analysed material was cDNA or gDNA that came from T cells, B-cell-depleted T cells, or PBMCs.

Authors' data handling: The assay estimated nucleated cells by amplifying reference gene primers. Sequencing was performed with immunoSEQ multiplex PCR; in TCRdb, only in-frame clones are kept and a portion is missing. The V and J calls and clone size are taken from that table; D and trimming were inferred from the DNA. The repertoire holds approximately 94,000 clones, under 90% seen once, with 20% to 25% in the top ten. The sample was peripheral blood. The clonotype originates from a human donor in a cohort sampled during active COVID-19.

The DNA for the CDR3 is TGCGCCAGCAGCTCATCGGGGGGGGCCGTCAGCTACGAGCAGTACTTC. It translates to CASSSSGGAVSYEQYF. The rearrangement links TRBV5-1 to TRBJ2-7; 8 bases match TRBD2. This CDR3 has 16 amino acids. V shed 3 bases, J shed 3 bases, and the junction held 11 bases outside the gene matches. Germline V gene lookup returns CDR1 SGHRS and CDR2 YFSETQ.